This TCR beta chain was found in a study of cytomegalovirus exposure and HLA in healthy donors. Findings and caveats of the study: DRB1 had the most TCR associations and HLA-C the fewest, a later analysis found, with rates varying by HLA locus.

In the case of this clone: The antigen is unknown.

Vbeta (60) and Jbeta (13) primers were used in the PCR. The data were produced by immunoSEQ multiplex PCR, yet TCRdb's version contains in-frame clones alone and is incomplete. The table records approximately 170,000 clones, about 77% of them present only once. Germline V gives CDR1 MNHEY, CDR2 SVGAGI. J was trimmed by 7 bases and V by 7 bases; bases with no gene match: 12. The CDR3 spans 14 residues. The chain uses TRBV6-5 and TRBJ1-2; TRBD1 matches 7 bases. The TCR originated in a man younger than 35 in good health and CMV-seropositive. The sample consisted of PBMCs. CDR3 sequence: CASTFHRGSGGYTF. In nucleotides, the CDR3 is TGTGCCAGCACCTTTCACAGGGGATCGGGTGGCTACACCTTC.